Below, 30 T cell receptor beta chains from the same sample are listed, as sequenced in a study of vaccination and CD4 T cells after COVID-19. Sequencing of DNA taken from cultured CD4+ T cells relied on the Oncomine TCR Beta short-read assay. TCRdb redid the calling of the PCR reads with MiXCR, one entry per CDR3 protein. The data hold fewer than 4,500 distinct CDR3 sequences, with around 24% observed a single time. These TCRs' antigens remain unknown. Treatment defined: 10-day PBMC culture with coronavirus spike peptide pools or control peptides (ViraFEST assay). The specimen sequenced was CD4+ T cells from blood, cultured in vitro. The source is a human donor who had recovered from COVID-19.

In this sample, this clonotype is medium-sized. CDR3 nucleotide sequence: TGTGCCAGCAGGTTGAAGCCCCGGAGTACCGGGGAGCTGTTTTTT. Amino acid sequence: CASRLKPRSTGELFF. This chain joins TRBV27 and TRBJ2-2; D remains ambiguous. Germline V gives CDR1 MNHEY, CDR2 SMNVEV (reference sequence). This CDR3 is built from 15 residues. V was clipped by 6 bases and J by 5 bases, with 16 bases between them.

This clonotype appeared a few times. The chain joins TRBV7-6 to TRBJ2-1; D is unclear. This CDR3 contains 15 residues. Trimming stripped 0 bases from V and 0 bases from J, with 6 bases between. From germline, CDR1 is SGHVS and CDR2 FNYEAQ. CDR3 nucleotide sequence: TGTGCCAGCAGCTTAGCCAGCGTCTCCTACAATGAGCAGTTCTTC. Its protein is CASSLASVSYNEQFF.

The gene calls are TRBV6-5 and TRBJ2-7, with 8 bases identical to TRBD1. This CDR3 is built from 15 residues. Germline-derived CDR1 and CDR2 are MNHEY and SVGAGI. V lost 4 bases and J lost 1; bases outside the gene matches: 6. The CDR3 sequence is CASSSPGQASYEQYF. The CDR3 nucleotides read TGTGCCAGCAGTTCCCCGGGACAGGCTTCCTACGAGCAGTACTTC.

The chain couples TRBV5-1 to TRBJ2-2, with 8 bases fitting TRBD1. The J segment lost 7 bases and the V segment lost 4 bases, leaving 6 bases of the junction unmatched. CDR3 size: 14 residues. Germline V gives CDR1 SGHRS, CDR2 YFSETQ. The CDR3 reads CASSLDREVGELFF. CDR3 in DNA: TGCGCCAGCAGCCTGGACAGGGAGGTCGGGGAGCTGTTTTTT.

This clonotype was observed a handful of times. V is TRBV7-9 and J is TRBJ1-6; possible D gene TRBD1, 6 bases. Germline CDR1 SEHNR, CDR2 FQNEAQ (reference sequence). Trimming shortened V by 6 bases and J by 7 bases, and 13 bases separated the two germline ends. The CDR3 is 14 residues long. CDR3 coding DNA: TGTGCCAGCAGGGAGGACAGCTTAAATTCACCCCTCCACTTT. Its translation is CASREDSLNSPLHF.

This chain joins TRBV5-1 and TRBJ2-5, with TRBD2 matching over 12 bases. CDR1 SGHRS and CDR2 YFSETQ come from the germline V gene. V gave up 4 bases and J gave up 4 bases; unmatched junction bases: 17. CDR3 length equals 19 residues. CDR3 in amino acids: CASSPWGLAGGPVGETQYF. The CDR3 DNA sequence: TGCGCCAGCAGCCCCTGGGGCCTAGCGGGGGGGCCAGTCGGAGAGACCCAGTACTTC.

The chain is built from TRBV12-5 and TRBJ1-6, with TRBD1 matching over 8 bases. The CDR3 is made up of 16 amino acids. CDR1 and CDR2 (germline): LGHNT, FRNRAP. The J segment lost 8 bases and the V segment lost 0 bases, leaving 6 bases of the junction unmatched. For the CDR3, the DNA is TGTGCTAGTGGTTTGGTACCAGGGGGCAAGGATTCACCCCTCCACTTT. Protein product: CASGLVPGGKDSPLHF.

By share, this clonotype counts as medium-sized. The chain links TRBV12-3 or TRBV12-4 to TRBJ1-1; no firm D call. Deletions cut 3 bases from V and 10 bases from J, with 9 bases between. The CDR3 runs to 11 residues. CDR3 loop: CASSFENVAFF. The CDR3 bases are TGTGCCAGCAGTTTCGAGAACGTAGCTTTCTTT.

This clonotype was seen a handful of times. The rearrangement joins TRBV5-1 to TRBJ2-5; no firm D call. Germline V CDR1 and CDR2: SGHRS, YFSETQ. The germline V and J ends were trimmed by 0 bases and 0 bases, with 15 bases remaining between them. CDR3 length: 17 amino acids. The CDR3 nucleotides read TGCGCCAGCAGCTTGGTATCGGCAGGCCTAAACCAAGAGACCCAGTACTTC. The encoded protein is CASSLVSAGLNQETQYF.

CDR3 DNA: TGTGCCAGCTCACCCGGGACAGACTATGGCTACACCTTC. Translated, it gives CASSPGTDYGYTF. This chain links TRBV18 with TRBJ1-2; 7 nucleotides agree with TRBD1. This CDR3 contains 13 residues. CDR1 and CDR2 from the germline V gene are KGHSH and LQKENI. V was clipped by 3 bases and J by 3 bases; unmatched bases: 1.

By share, this clonotype ranks as large. The chain employs TRBV27 and TRBJ1-5; the D is unclear. The CDR3 covers 14 residues. Trimming took off 4 bases at V and 3 bases at J, with 10 bases between the two ends. The germline gives CDR1 MNHEY, CDR2 SMNVEV (reference sequence). The CDR3 DNA is TGTGCCAGCAGTTCAAAAGGGCTCAATCAGCCCCAGCATTTT. It yields the protein CASSSKGLNQPQHF.

The gene calls are TRBV19 and TRBJ2-7, with 9 bases fitting TRBD1. Germline V gives CDR1 LNHDA, CDR2 SQIVND (reference sequence). There are 13 residues in the CDR3. Germline trimming cut 6 bases from V and 1 base from J; bases unmatched to any gene: 1. The CDR3 coding sequence is TGTGCCAGTAGGGACAGGGGTTCCTACGAGCAGTACTTC. This sequence encodes CASRDRGSYEQYF.

By sample fraction, this clonotype is large (0.1 to 1%). This chain connects TRBV12-3 or TRBV12-4 to TRBJ1-5; no definite D call. V dropped 2 bases and J dropped 1 base, with 6 bases sitting between them. The CDR3 contains 14 residues. This chain's CDR3 is CASSLQVSNQPQHF. The CDR3 bases are TGTGCCAGCAGTTTACAGGTCAGCAATCAGCCCCAGCATTTT.

The rearrangement links TRBV7-9 to TRBJ2-2; no definite D call. V shed 0 bases and J shed 5 bases, with 7 bases lying between them. Germline V CDR1 and CDR2: SEHNR, FQNEAQ (reference sequence). The CDR3 totals 14 residues. The CDR3 region has the DNA TGTGCCAGCAGCTTAGCGCTTGGGACCGGGGAGCTGTTTTTT. It is translated as CASSLALGTGELFF.

This clonotype was counted between two and nine times. V gene TRBV5-4 combines with J gene TRBJ1-2; D perhaps matches TRBD1 (5 bases). Germline CDR1 reads SGHNT; CDR2 reads YYREEE (reference sequence). Trimming removed 4 bases at V and 3 bases at J, with 13 bases between. This CDR3 is built from 14 residues. The DNA of the CDR3 is TGTGCCAGCAGCCCGGCGGGGGAAGACTATGGCTACACCTTC. Protein product: CASSPAGEDYGYTF.

The table lists this clonotype with a few counts. The chain couples TRBV11-3 to TRBJ1-1; no definite D call. V lost 5 bases and J 3 bases, leaving 10 bases between the germline ends. The germline V gene has CDR1 SGHNT and CDR2 YENEEA. This CDR3 region has 13 residues. This chain's CDR3 is CASSHQMDTEAFF. CDR3 in DNA: TGTGCCAGCAGCCACCAGATGGACACTGAAGCTTTCTTT.

The V call is TRBV20-1, the J call TRBJ2-5; 16 bases match TRBD2. CDR3 length: 15 residues. Germline trimming cut 3 bases from V and 4 bases from J; bases unmatched to any gene: 2. The germline V gene has CDR1 DFQATT and CDR2 SNEGSKA (reference sequence). The CDR3 DNA is TGCAGTGCTAGGGGACTAGCGGGGGGGTCAGAGACCCAGTACTTC. Residues: CSARGLAGGSETQYF.

The V and J genes are TRBV5-1 and TRBJ1-2; TRBD1 aligns across 9 bases. The length of the CDR3 is 13 residues. Germline V gives CDR1 SGHRS, CDR2 YFSETQ. Trimming at V came to 4 bases and at J to 7 bases, leaving 5 bases not matched to a gene. The CDR3, as DNA: TGCGCCAGCAGCGACACAGGGGGCCGTGGCTACACCTTC. Translated, it gives CASSDTGGRGYTF.

The chain uses TRBV5-6 and TRBJ2-5, with 12 bases aligning to TRBD2. The CDR3 extends over 15 amino acids. Germline loops: CDR1 SGHDT, CDR2 YYEEEE. V was pared by 4 bases and J by 1 base, with 2 bases of the junction left unmatched. As DNA, the CDR3 is TGTGCCAGCAGCCAACTAGCGGGGGGCCAAGAGACCCAGTACTTC. Amino acids: CASSQLAGGQETQYF.

In this sample, this clonotype turned up once. The rearrangement joins TRBV3-1 to TRBJ1-1; 8 bases align to TRBD1. CDR3 length: 14 amino acids. Germline values: CDR1 LGHDT, CDR2 YNNKEL (reference sequence). Trimming cost V 3 bases and J 2 bases; bases outside gene matches: 2. CDR3 amino acids: CASSQAGGNTEAFF. CDR3 DNA: TGTGCCAGCAGCCAGGCAGGGGGCAACACTGAAGCTTTCTTT.

The CDR3: CSAREGQGLNSPLHF. The CDR3, as DNA: TGCAGTGCTAGAGAGGGACAGGGATTAAATTCACCCCTCCACTTT. This sequence joins TRBV20-1 and TRBJ1-6; TRBD1 aligns across 9 bases. Germline values: CDR1 DFQATT, CDR2 SNEGSKA (reference sequence). V gave up 0 bases and J gave up 7 bases; unmatched junction bases: 4. The CDR3 has 15 amino acids.

This clonotype appeared a few times. The chain couples TRBV6-2 or TRBV6-3 to TRBJ1-2, with TRBD1 identical over 8 bases. V dropped 6 bases and J dropped 4; count of bases not matched to a gene: 4. The V gene's germline CDR1 is MNHEY and CDR2 SVGEGT. The CDR3 has 13 residues. CDR3 sequence reads: CASRLTGGYGYTF. CDR3 nucleotides: TGTGCCAGCAGACTTACAGGGGGCTATGGCTACACCTTC.

The chain combines TRBV5-1 with TRBJ1-1; D remains unclear. The germline V gene encodes CDR1 SGHRS and CDR2 YFSETQ. The V gene lost 0 bases and the J gene lost 7 bases, with 13 bases spanning the gap. This CDR3 comprises 14 residues. CDR3 loop: CASSLDTVYGEAFF. The CDR3 DNA sequence: TGCGCCAGCAGCTTGGATACGGTGTACGGTGAAGCTTTCTTT.

The chain couples TRBV6-1 to TRBJ2-5, with TRBD2 identical over 8 bases. Germline loops: CDR1 MNHNS, CDR2 SASEGT. CDR3 size: 14 residues. Trimming removed 9 bases from V and 3 bases from J; junction bases left unmatched: 9. The CDR3 protein is CASRGRGGEETQYF. CDR3 nucleotide sequence: TGTGCCAGTCGTGGTCGGGGGGGCGAAGAGACCCAGTACTTC.

This clonotype qualifies as medium-sized. This chain joins TRBV12-3 or TRBV12-4 and TRBJ2-3; D is ambiguous. The CDR3 totals 13 residues. Trimming took off 6 bases at V and 0 bases at J, with 7 bases between the two ends. The CDR3 sequence: CASSATSTDTQYF. The CDR3 DNA follows: TGTGCCAGCAGCGCTACTAGCACAGATACGCAGTATTTT.

The CDR3 spells CSASKYNEQFF. The CDR3 nucleotides are TGCAGTGCTAGCAAATACAATGAGCAGTTCTTC. This chain links TRBV20-1 with TRBJ2-1; D is undetermined. The CDR3 runs 11 residues. The V end lost 3 bases, the J end lost 4 bases, and 4 bases lay between the germline ends. CDR1 and CDR2 from the germline V gene are DFQATT and SNEGSKA (reference sequence).

The chain recombines TRBV30 with TRBJ1-2, with D possibly matching TRBD1 (6 bases). The CDR3 covers 15 residues. The germline V gene has CDR1 GTSNPN and CDR2 SVGIG (reference sequence). V was pared by 0 bases and J by 4 bases, with 15 bases between. CDR3 coding DNA: TGTGCCTGGAGTGTACCAACAGGGAGCCCCTATGGCTACACCTTC. It translates to CAWSVPTGSPYGYTF. The full variable domain, in which reference TRBV30 and TRBJ1-2 provide the parts outside the CDR3, is SQTIHQWPATLVQPVGSPLSLECTVEGTSNPNLYWYRQAAGRGLQLLFYSVGIGQISSEVPQNLSASRPQDRQFILSSKKLLLSDSGFYLCAWSVPTGSPYGYTFGSGTRLTVV.

V gene TRBV6-1 combines with J gene TRBJ2-7, with 7 bases that match TRBD2. The CDR3 runs to 15 residues. V gave up 3 bases and J gave up 0 bases; unmatched junction bases: 5. The V gene's germline CDR1 is MNHNS and CDR2 SASEGT. The CDR3 nucleotides are TGTGCCAGCAGTGAGATGGCGGGAGACTCCTACGAGCAGTACTTC. Amino acids: CASSEMAGDSYEQYF.

By share of the sample, this clonotype is medium-sized (0.01 to 0.1%). The chain employs TRBV7-2 and TRBJ1-2; no firm D call. V was trimmed by 4 bases and J by 8 bases, leaving 11 bases between them. The CDR3 consists of 12 residues. The germline V gene has CDR1 SGHTA and CDR2 FQGNSA. The CDR3 DNA sequence: TGTGCCAGCAGCTCCTCCGCCGGGGGCTACACCTTC. Translation gives CASSSSAGGYTF.

This clonotype is termed medium-sized. The chain links TRBV6-1 to TRBJ1-6; TRBD1 matches 8 bases. Per the germline V gene, CDR1 is MNHNS and CDR2 is SASEGT. Trimming removed 7 bases from V and 9 bases from J; junction bases left unmatched: 8. The CDR3 is made up of 14 amino acids. CDR3 coding DNA: TGTGCCAGCACCACCGACAGGGGTCGTTCACCCCTCCACTTT. Its protein product is CASTTDRGRSPLHF.